One sample yielded the 15 T cell receptor beta chains listed below, sequenced in a study of T cell responses to AZD1222 COVID-19 vaccine. Generated by immunoSEQ multiplex PCR, the TCRdb table keeps only in-frame clones and is missing some. The sample carries over 110,000 clones, 90% recorded once. The material sequenced was peripheral blood, taken 28 days after the second AZD1222 dose. These receptors were obtained from an adult who received the AZD1222 COVID-19 vaccine.

V gene TRBV6-5 combines with J gene TRBJ1-6, with D unclear. V shed 8 bases and J shed 3 bases, with 8 bases lying between them. Germline CDR1 reads MNHEY; CDR2 reads SVGAGI. The CDR3 is 13 residues long. CDR3 region: CASRPNYNSPLHF. In DNA, the CDR3 is TGTGCCAGCCGACCGAACTATAATTCACCCCTCCACTTT.

The chain uses TRBV5-6 and TRBJ1-1, with no clear D. This CDR3 is built from 12 residues. Trimming left V 1 base short and J 10 bases short, with 11 bases between. Per germline, CDR1 SGHDT and CDR2 YYEEEE. CDR3 loop: CASSLRERLAFF. As DNA, the CDR3 is TGTGCCAGCAGCTTGAGAGAGCGTTTAGCTTTCTTT.

V usage is TRBV7-6 and J usage is TRBJ1-1, with 7 bases identical to TRBD1. V lost 1 base and J lost 0; bases outside the gene matches: 2. There are 15 residues in the CDR3. Germline V gene data show CDR1 as SGHVS and CDR2 as FNYEAQ. This CDR3 reads CASSLGDRVNTEAFF. The DNA of the CDR3 is TGTGCCAGCAGCTTAGGGGACAGAGTGAACACTGAAGCTTTCTTT.

The chain couples TRBV5-1 to TRBJ1-5; 12 nucleotides match TRBD1. Germline loops: CDR1 SGHRS, CDR2 YFSETQ. The J segment lost 7 bases and the V segment lost 4 bases, leaving 6 bases of the junction unmatched. The CDR3 has 15 amino acids. The CDR3 reads CASSIGTGGEQPQHF. CDR3 coding DNA: TGCGCCAGCAGCATTGGGACAGGGGGCGAGCAGCCCCAGCATTTT.

The genes are TRBV28 and TRBJ2-7; 7 bases fit TRBD2. J gave up 2 bases and V 10 bases, and 8 bases lay outside the gene matches. CDR1 and CDR2 (germline): MDHEN, SYDVKM. The CDR3 is 13 amino acids. The chain's CDR3 is CATVTGGPYEQYF. DNA for the CDR3: TGTGCCACCGTGACGGGAGGACCCTACGAGCAGTACTTC.

V gene TRBV5-6 combines with J gene TRBJ2-2; 10 nucleotides line up with TRBD1. V shed 2 bases, J shed 3 bases, and the junction held 4 bases outside the gene matches. CDR1 is SGHDT, CDR2 YYEEEE, per germline. This CDR3 comprises 16 residues. The CDR3 nucleotides are TGTGCCAGCAGCTTACCGGGACAGGGGCACACCGGGGAGCTGTTTTTT. Translated, it gives CASSLPGQGHTGELFF. The variable domain in full, with the rest retrieved from reference TRBV5-6 and TRBJ2-2, is DAGVTQSPTHLIKTRGQQVTLRCSPKSGHDTVSWYQQALGQGPQFIFQYYEEEERQRGNFPDRFSGHQFPNYSSELNVNALLLGDSALYLCASSLPGQGHTGELFFGEGSRLTVL.

There are a few counts of this clone. The chain has TRBV9 and TRBJ2-1; TRBD2 matches 11 bases. Germline CDR1 SGDLS, CDR2 YYNGEE. The CDR3 contains 15 residues. The V segment lost 1 base and the J segment 8 bases; nucleotides outside the gene matches: 5. The CDR3 sequence: CASSVQGTSGDEQFF. In nucleotides, the CDR3 is TGTGCCAGCAGCGTACAAGGGACTAGCGGCGATGAGCAGTTCTTC. The complete variable domain, with remaining parts taken from reference TRBV9 and TRBJ2-1, reads DSGVTQTPKHLITATGQRVTLRCSPRSGDLSVYWYQQSLDQGLQFLIQYYNGEERAKGNILERFSAQQFPDLHSELNLSSLELGDSALYFCASSVQGTSGDEQFFGPGTRLTVL.

The chain uses TRBV7-8 and TRBJ2-2; TRBD1 aligns across 8 bases. CDR3 length: 16 amino acids. Germline-derived CDR1 and CDR2 are SGHVS and FQNEAQ. Germline trimming cut 5 bases from V and 7 bases from J; bases unmatched to any gene: 12. The CDR3 is CASSPQGRGLGGELFF. As DNA, the CDR3 is TGTGCCAGCAGCCCTCAGGGCAGGGGGCTAGGCGGGGAGCTGTTTTTT.

This rearrangement joins TRBV29-1 to TRBJ1-1; the D is unclear. This CDR3 comprises 13 residues. CDR1 is SQVTM and CDR2 is ANQGSEA in the germline V gene. The V end lost 1 base, the J end lost 5 bases, and 11 bases lay between the germline ends. The CDR3 nucleotides read TGCAGCGTTGAAGCCGATACGGGAACTGAAGCTTTCTTT. It is translated as CSVEADTGTEAFF.

This clone is a singleton in its sample. The chain recombines TRBV5-5 with TRBJ1-2; the match to TRBD1 covers 9 bases. The V and J ends lost 3 bases and 4 bases, in that order; junction bases with no gene match: 4. The CDR3 has 14 amino acids. Germline V CDR1 and CDR2: SGHKS, YYEKEE (reference sequence). The CDR3 protein is CASSYNRGPYGYTF. The DNA of the CDR3 is TGTGCCAGCAGCTATAACAGGGGGCCCTATGGCTACACCTTC. The full variable domain, its missing parts supplied by reference TRBV5-5 and TRBJ1-2, is DAGVTQSPTHLIKTRGQQVTLRCSPISGHKSVSWYQQVLGQGPQFIFQYYEKEERGRGNFPDRFSARQFPNYSSELNVNALLLGDSALYLCASSYNRGPYGYTFGSGTRLTVV.

The chain employs TRBV28 and TRBJ1-2; D gene unclear. This CDR3 region has 12 residues. The V gene's germline CDR1 is MDHEN and CDR2 SYDVKM. V was pared by 3 bases and J by 8 bases, with 10 bases between. Here the CDR3 reads CASSFGNRGYTF. The DNA of the CDR3 is TGTGCCAGCAGTTTCGGAAATCGGGGCTACACCTTC.

CDR3 region: CASLAARYNEQFF. The CDR3 DNA follows: TGTGCCAGCTTAGCGGCGCGGTACAATGAGCAGTTCTTC. The V call is TRBV2, the J call TRBJ2-1; a possible D gene is TRBD2 (6 bases). V was clipped by 8 bases and J by 4 bases, with 12 bases between them. Germline CDR1 and CDR2: SNHLY and FYNNEI. CDR3 length: 13 residues.

V usage is TRBV7-2 and J usage is TRBJ2-5, with 14 bases matching TRBD2. This CDR3 comprises 16 residues. CDR1 is SGHTA, CDR2 FQGNSA, per germline. V was clipped by 1 base and J by 6 bases; unmatched bases: 4. CDR3 nucleotides: TGTGCCAGCAGCTTAGACGGGACTAGCGGGAGTAAGACCCAGTACTTC. It yields the protein CASSLDGTSGSKTQYF.

The rearrangement joins TRBV30 to TRBJ1-2; D possibly corresponds to TRBD1 (5 bases). Trimming cost V 5 bases and J 4 bases, with 14 bases left between them. The CDR3 sequence is 13 residues long. Looked up from germline, CDR1 is GTSNPN and CDR2 is SVGIG (reference sequence). The CDR3 DNA sequence: TGTGCCTGGGCCGGGACTGACCCCTATGGCTACACCTTC. It translates to CAWAGTDPYGYTF. Drawing the rest from reference TRBV30 and TRBJ1-2, the complete variable domain is SQTIHQWPATLVQPVGSPLSLECTVEGTSNPNLYWYRQAAGRGLQLLFYSVGIGQISSEVPQNLSASRPQDRQFILSSKKLLLSDSGFYLCAWAGTDPYGYTFGSGTRLTVV.

V gene TRBV6-6 combines with J gene TRBJ1-3, with TRBD1 identical over 8 bases. This CDR3 has 16 amino acids. Germline trimming cut 6 bases from V and 2 bases from J; bases unmatched to any gene: 9. The germline V gene encodes CDR1 MNHNY and CDR2 SVGAGI (reference sequence). The CDR3 spells CASRYRTGFTGNTIYF. The CDR3 DNA reads TGTGCCAGCAGGTACAGGACAGGGTTCACTGGAAACACCATATATTTT.